The T cell receptor (beta chain) described here comes from a study of cytomegalovirus exposure and HLA in healthy donors (TCRdb year 2017). With respect to the entire study: The 500 to 800 repertoires of the first cohort and the 110 or so validation repertoires were produced on the same platform, according to a later analysis. Along with the approximately 700-subject first cohort, a separate validation cohort of some 130 different subjects was used. High-throughput TCR immunosequencing, statistical association of individual TCRs with disease status, and machine learning were combined to predict cytomegalovirus infection status. The study was designed to test whether signatures of past pathogen exposure could be identified by cataloging public T cell receptors.

Library method: the immunoSEQ multiplex PCR assay. Per the original workflow: A statistical classification framework was built for diagnosing cytomegalovirus status from the catalog of TCR beta chain sequences. The source is immuneACCESS, and TCRdb retained only in-frame sequences with V and J called. Part of the clones is not carried over; for the studies checked, unresolved V genes explain less than half of this, and the remainder is unexplained. Clone size and V and J calls were adopted from that table, with D and trimming inferred from the DNA. Recorded for this sample are some 80,000 clones; roughly 96% of them occurred a single time. About 1.3% of the sample is taken by the ten largest. What the work shows at the level of the full study, not this receptor alone: A later analysis found that TCRs clustered in the first cohort also tended to co-occur in the 110 or so validation repertoires, with 90% to 95% of cluster scores above 0. The classifier was reported to diagnose cytomegalovirus status with high specificity and sensitivity in both the original cohort and the validation cohort. The authors suggested that the approach could potentially be extended to other disease states and immunological phenotypes. In vitro tests confirmed that a few of the cytomegalovirus-associated TCR beta chains recognize cytomegalovirus antigens. While some public TCRs were present in many individuals, most TCR sequences turned up only very rarely across donors. All 110 or so repertoires were used to score co-occurrence in the validation cohort in a later analysis, because that analysis had no HLA typing for the cohort. A total of 150 to 200 TCR beta chains were listed by the study as associated with cytomegalovirus.

CDR1 and CDR2 are drawn from the germline V gene: SGHAT, FQNNGV. Relative to germline, V is 5 bases shorter and J is 2 bases shorter, with 13 bases between their ends. Taken from cysteine to phenylalanine, the CDR3 has 15 residues. The read is trimmed to its CDR3 DNA, 45 bases read in frame from base 1. Donors formed part of the validation cohort, which comprised fewer than 150 subjects and was distinct from the first cohort of 550 to 850 subjects. Concerning this clone: Its antigen has not been determined. No clone much larger than this one lies a single base away; base qualities are absent.

The receptor was derived from a young woman in good health and CMV-seronegative. Sequencing was carried out using PBMCs. The chain joins TRBV11-2 to TRBJ1-5, with TRBD1 perhaps the D gene, on 5 matching bases. This receptor has the CDR3 CASSKSWGGNQPQHF. The nucleotides read TGTGCCAGCAGCAAATCGTGGGGGGGCAATCAGCCCCAGCATTTT. Here the CDR3 is joined to the reference TRBV11-2 and TRBJ1-5 genes, and the full variable domain is: EAGVAQSPRYKIIEKRQSVAFWCNPISGHATLYWYQQILGQGPKLLIQFQNNGVVDDSQLPKDRFSAERLKGVDSTLKIQPAKLEDSAVYLCASSKSWGGNQPQHFGDGTRLSIL.